One TCR beta chain is described in this entry. Per the study methods: It was from reference gene primer amplification that nucleated cell counts were estimated. Assay: immunoSEQ multiplex PCR; the TCRdb copy retains only in-frame clones and omits some. The DNA was the basis for D and trimming; V, J and clone size are from that table. The repertoire consists of approximately 220,000 clones, with just over 85% occurring once and the leading ten covering over 3%. These data belong to a study of blood T cell repertoires in COVID-19. Study details: The United States, Italy and Spain supplied acute and convalescent COVID-19 samples.

The participants were between about 18 and 90 years old and came from roughly 25 US areas. Cohorts were based on clinical histories the participants reported. Germline V gives CDR1 SGHTA, CDR2 FQGTGA. Trimming removed 4 bases from V and 1 base from J, with 12 bases in between. The CDR3 consists of 15 residues. This chain joins TRBV7-3 and TRBJ2-3; D perhaps matches TRBD2 (5 bases). Sequenced input: PBMCs or T cells enriched from blood (not recorded which). This receptor was taken from a woman in her 40s with acute COVID-19. CDR3 amino acids: CASSSNTGGTDTQYF. The CDR3 nucleotides are TGTGCCAGCAGCTCCAACACCGGGGGCACAGATACGCAGTATTTT. Variable domain in full (rest from reference TRBV7-3 and TRBJ2-3): GAGVSQTPSNKVTEKGKYVELRCDPISGHTALYWYRQSLGQGPEFLIYFQGTGAADDSGLPNDRFFAVRPEGSVSTLKIQRTERGDSAVYLCASSSNTGGTDTQYFGPGTRLTVL.